This T cell receptor (beta chain) was obtained from a study of blood T cell repertoires in COVID-19. Per the original methods: By means of reference gene primer amplification, nucleated cell counts were estimated. The assay was immunoSEQ multiplex PCR, and TCRdb's table has in-frame clones only and misses some. That table gives V, J and clone size, and the DNA gave D and trimming. The sample has 120,000 to 150,000 clones, approximately 84% seen once; the top ten hold roughly 4.9%. The CDR3 has 13 residues. CDR1 and CDR2 from the germline V gene are LNHDA and SQIVND (reference sequence). Trimming pared 3 bases from V and 5 bases from J, leaving 9 bases between.

Material for sequencing was peripheral blood. This clonotype originated in a human donor in a cohort sampled during active COVID-19. The rearrangement links TRBV19 to TRBJ2-3, with a weak D call TRBD2 (5 bases). For the CDR3, the DNA is TGTGCCAGTAGTATCGGAGGTAGAGATACGCAGTATTTT. Amino acids: CASSIGGRDTQYF.